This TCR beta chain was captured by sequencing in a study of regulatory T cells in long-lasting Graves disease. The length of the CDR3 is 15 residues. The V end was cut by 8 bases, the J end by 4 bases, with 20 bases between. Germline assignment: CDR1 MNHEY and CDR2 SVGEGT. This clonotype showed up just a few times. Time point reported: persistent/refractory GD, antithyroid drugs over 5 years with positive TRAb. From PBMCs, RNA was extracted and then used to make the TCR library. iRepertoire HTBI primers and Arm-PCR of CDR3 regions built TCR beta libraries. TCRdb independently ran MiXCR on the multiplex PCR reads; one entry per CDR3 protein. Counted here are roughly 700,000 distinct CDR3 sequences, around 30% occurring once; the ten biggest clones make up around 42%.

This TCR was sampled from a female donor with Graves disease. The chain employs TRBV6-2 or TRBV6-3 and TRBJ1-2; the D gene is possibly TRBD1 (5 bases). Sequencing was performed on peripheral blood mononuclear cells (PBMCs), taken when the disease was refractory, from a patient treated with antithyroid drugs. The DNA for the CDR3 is TGTGCCAGCGCGTCGGGGGGGTCGGTGGCCTATGGCTACACCTTC. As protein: CASASGGSVAYGYTF.